This is a list of T cell receptor beta chains from one sample in a study of shared clonotypes between healthy human individuals. Here immunoSEQ multiplex PCR was the method, and the copy in TCRdb shows in-frame clones only, minus some. The sample carries 1,400,000 or so clones, roughly 98.5% recorded once. Sequenced sample: naive CD4+ T cells sorted from blood. These receptors came from a man younger than 40 in good health. The CDR3 runs from the conserved cysteine through the conserved F or W. The size field is filled for only some rows; it gives once, few, many or a size class.

J gene,clone size,V gene,CDR3 protein
TRBJ2-5,-,TRBV5-6,CASSFFLGALQETQYF
TRBJ2-7,-,TRBV7-9,CASSQTPGTGTYEQYF
TRBJ1-5,once,TRBV23-1,CASSQILQDHLQPQHF
TRBJ2-7,-,TRBV6-5,CASSQGPSYEQYF
TRBJ2-1,-,TRBV10-3,CAVGTSGSQRYNEQFF
TRBJ1-5,-,TRBV30,CAWSIQGGQPQHF
TRBJ2-3,-,TRBV19,CASSIFGGDTDTQYF
TRBJ1-3,-,TRBV28,CASSSSNTIYF
TRBJ2-4,-,TRBV21-1,CASNLTSGLAKNIQYF
TRBJ1-4,-,TRBV9,CASSARDRGYEKLFF
TRBJ1-2,-,TRBV28,CASSLGGSRWVYGYTF
TRBJ2-7,-,TRBV19,CASSDVGLLYEQYF
TRBJ2-5,-,TRBV19,CASSLYLTSGRRETQYF
TRBJ1-2,-,TRBV15,CATSRDNRNNGYTF
TRBJ2-1,-,TRBV19,CASSAQVLAGGRGSYNEQFF
TRBJ1-4,-,TRBV19,CASRRGTTAEKLFF
TRBJ1-5,-,TRBV7-9,CARNCTGSNQPQHF
TRBJ2-3,-,TRBV14,CASSHMEGGIGTDTQYF
TRBJ1-1,-,TRBV2,CASSAGTPNTEAFF
TRBJ1-2,-,TRBV14,CASSQLRTGAPGGYTF
TRBJ1-2,-,TRBV14,CASSPKTGVGYTF
TRBJ2-7,-,TRBV4-3,CASSLDPGIGEQYF
TRBJ1-4,-,TRBV18,CASSPLPGTGIATNEKLFF
TRBJ2-1,once,TRBV7-9,CASSLRGRSYNEQFF
TRBJ1-2,-,TRBV7-9,CASSPGQGASYGYTF
TRBJ2-7,-,TRBV6-5,CASSYNSGGYEQYF
TRBJ2-7,-,TRBV27,CASSEYLGLAGSYEQYF
TRBJ1-5,-,TRBV6-5,CASSYSMNSNQPQHF
TRBJ1-1,-,TRBV18,CASSSRAGTMNTEAFF
TRBJ1-2,-,TRBV28,CASSGQGPADTF
TRBJ1-1,once,TRBV29-1,CSVFRGWGTEAFF
TRBJ1-4,-,TRBV5-1,CASSLAPGGEKLFF
TRBJ2-5,once,TRBV5-1,CASSFFTAEETQYF
TRBJ2-3,-,TRBV9,CASSAESFAGGPRHF
TRBJ1-1,-,TRBV18,CASSPVRGFGTEAFF
TRBJ2-5,-,TRBV5-5,CASSLAGLAGGETQYF